This T cell receptor (beta chain) emerged from a study of blood T cell repertoires in COVID-19. At the level of the study: PBMCs, B-cell-depleted T cells, or T cells were the source of the cDNA or gDNA that made up the material.

In the original workflow: Nucleated cell counts were estimated from reference gene primer amplification. Clones were read by immunoSEQ multiplex PCR, and TCRdb kept only the in-frame ones, dropping some. V and J calls and clone size are as listed in that table; D and trimming were resolved from the DNA. This table has some 120,000 clones, roughly 90% appearing once. This TCR derives from a man over 45 with active COVID-19. The sample taken for sequencing was peripheral blood.

CDR3 sequence reads: CASSEFRPGGTPQYF. As DNA, the CDR3 is TGTGCCAGCAGTGAATTTCGGCCGGGGGGCACCCCCCAGTACTTC. This chain uses TRBV25-1 with TRBJ2-5; tentatively, D is TRBD2 (7 bases). The CDR3 contains 15 residues. The V gene lost 1 base and the J gene lost 9 bases, with 18 bases spanning the gap. In germline, CDR1 is MGHDK, CDR2 SYGVNS.